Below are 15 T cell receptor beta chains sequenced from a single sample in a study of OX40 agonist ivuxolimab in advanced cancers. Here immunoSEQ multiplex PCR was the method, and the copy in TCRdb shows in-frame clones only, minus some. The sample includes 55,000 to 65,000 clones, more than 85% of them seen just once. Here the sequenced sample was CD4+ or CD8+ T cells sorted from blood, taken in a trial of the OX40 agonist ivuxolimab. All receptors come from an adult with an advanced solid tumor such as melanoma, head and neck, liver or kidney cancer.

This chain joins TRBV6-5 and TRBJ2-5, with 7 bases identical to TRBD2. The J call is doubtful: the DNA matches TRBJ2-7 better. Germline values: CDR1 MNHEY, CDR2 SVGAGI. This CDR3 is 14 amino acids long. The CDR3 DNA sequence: TGTGCCAGCAGTTACCCGGGGGGCTCCTACGAGCAGTACTTC. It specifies CASSYPGGSYEQYF.

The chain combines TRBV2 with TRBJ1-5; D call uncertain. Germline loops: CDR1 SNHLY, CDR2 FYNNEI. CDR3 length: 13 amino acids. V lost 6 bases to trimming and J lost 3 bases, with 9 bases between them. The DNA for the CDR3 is TGTGCCAGCAGGGGAGAGCTCAATCAGCCCCAGCATTTT. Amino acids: CASRGELNQPQHF.

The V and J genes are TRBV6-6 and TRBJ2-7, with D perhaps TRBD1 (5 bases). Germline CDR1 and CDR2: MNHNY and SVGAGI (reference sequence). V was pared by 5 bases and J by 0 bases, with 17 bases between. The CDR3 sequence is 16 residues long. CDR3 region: CASSPTQGMSSYEQYF. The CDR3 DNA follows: TGTGCCAGCAGTCCCACTCAGGGAATGAGCTCCTACGAGCAGTACTTC.

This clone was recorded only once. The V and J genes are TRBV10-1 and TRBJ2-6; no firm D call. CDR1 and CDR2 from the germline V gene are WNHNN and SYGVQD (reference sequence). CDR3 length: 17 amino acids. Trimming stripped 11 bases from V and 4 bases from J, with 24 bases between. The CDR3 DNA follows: TGCGCCGGAATCCAGACACGATTTGAGGCCGGGGCCAACGTCCTGACTTTC. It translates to CAGIQTRFEAGANVLTF.

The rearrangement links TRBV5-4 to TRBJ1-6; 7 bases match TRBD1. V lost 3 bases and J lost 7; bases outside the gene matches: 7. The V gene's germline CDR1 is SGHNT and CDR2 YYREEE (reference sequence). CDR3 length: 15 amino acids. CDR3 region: CASSWRQGGNSPLHF. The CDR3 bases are TGTGCCAGCAGCTGGAGACAGGGTGGAAATTCACCCCTCCACTTT.

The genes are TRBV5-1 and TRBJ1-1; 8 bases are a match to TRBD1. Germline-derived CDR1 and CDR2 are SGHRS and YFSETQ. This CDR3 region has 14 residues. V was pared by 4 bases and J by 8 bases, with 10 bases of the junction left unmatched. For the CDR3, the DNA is TGCGCCAGCAGCCTCAACATTGGGGACAGGGAAGCTTTCTTT. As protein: CASSLNIGDREAFF.

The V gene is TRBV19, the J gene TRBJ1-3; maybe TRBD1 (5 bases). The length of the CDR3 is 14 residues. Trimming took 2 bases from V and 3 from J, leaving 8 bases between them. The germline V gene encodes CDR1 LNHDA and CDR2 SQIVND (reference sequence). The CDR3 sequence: CASSIPGHGNTIYF. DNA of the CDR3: TGTGCCAGTAGTATACCAGGGCATGGAAACACCATATATTTT.

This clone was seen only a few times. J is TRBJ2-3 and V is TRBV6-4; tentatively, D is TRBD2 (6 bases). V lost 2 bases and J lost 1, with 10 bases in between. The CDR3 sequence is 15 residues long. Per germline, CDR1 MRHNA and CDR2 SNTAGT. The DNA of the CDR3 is TGTGCCAGCAGTGACGGCGGGGCGGGCACAGATACGCAGTATTTT. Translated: CASSDGGAGTDTQYF.

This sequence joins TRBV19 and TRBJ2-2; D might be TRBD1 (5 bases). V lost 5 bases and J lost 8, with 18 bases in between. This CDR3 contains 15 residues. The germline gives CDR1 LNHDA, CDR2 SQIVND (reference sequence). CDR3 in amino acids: CASSRDRGSSGELFF. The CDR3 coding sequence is TGTGCCAGTAGTCGTGACAGAGGCTCTTCGGGGGAGCTGTTTTTT.

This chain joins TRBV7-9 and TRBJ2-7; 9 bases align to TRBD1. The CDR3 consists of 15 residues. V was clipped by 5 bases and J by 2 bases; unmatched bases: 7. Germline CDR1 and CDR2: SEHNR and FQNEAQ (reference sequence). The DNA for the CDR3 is TGTGCCAGCAGCGAAACAGGGGGCGTAACCTACGAGCAGTACTTC. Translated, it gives CASSETGGVTYEQYF.

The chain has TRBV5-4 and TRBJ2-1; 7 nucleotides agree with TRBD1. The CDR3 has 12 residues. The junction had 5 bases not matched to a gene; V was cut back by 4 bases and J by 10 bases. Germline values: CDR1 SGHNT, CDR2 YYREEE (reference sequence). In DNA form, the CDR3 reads TGTGCCAGCAGCACTACGACAGGGGAGCAGTTCTTC. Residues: CASSTTTGEQFF.

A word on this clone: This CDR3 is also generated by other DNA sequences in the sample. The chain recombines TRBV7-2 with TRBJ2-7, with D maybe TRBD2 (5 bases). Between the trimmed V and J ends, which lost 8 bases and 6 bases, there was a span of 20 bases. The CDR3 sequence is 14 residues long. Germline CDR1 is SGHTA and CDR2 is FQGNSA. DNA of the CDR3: TGTGCCAGCGCCTCAACGGGGAGTCTATCCGAGCAGTACTTC. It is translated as CASASTGSLSEQYF. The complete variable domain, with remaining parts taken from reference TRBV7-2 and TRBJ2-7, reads GAGVSQSPSNKVTEKGKDVELRCDPISGHTALYWYRQSLGQGLEFLIYFQGNSAPDKSGLPSDRFSAERTGGSVSTLTIQRTQQEDSAVYLCASASTGSLSEQYFGPGTRLTVT.

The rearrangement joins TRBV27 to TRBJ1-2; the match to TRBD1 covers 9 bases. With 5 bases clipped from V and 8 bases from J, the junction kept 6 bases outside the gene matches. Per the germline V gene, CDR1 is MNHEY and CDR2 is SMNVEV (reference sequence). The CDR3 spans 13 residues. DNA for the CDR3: TGTGCCAGCAGTCCCGGGACAGGGACCGGCTACACCTTC. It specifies CASSPGTGTGYTF.

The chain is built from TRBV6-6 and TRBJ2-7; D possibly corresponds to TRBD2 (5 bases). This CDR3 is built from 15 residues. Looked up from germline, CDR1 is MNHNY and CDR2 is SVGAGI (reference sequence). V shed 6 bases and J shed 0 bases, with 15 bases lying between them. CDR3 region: CASSYSEGSSYEQYF. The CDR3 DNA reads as TGTGCCAGCAGCTACAGCGAAGGGAGCTCCTACGAGCAGTACTTC.

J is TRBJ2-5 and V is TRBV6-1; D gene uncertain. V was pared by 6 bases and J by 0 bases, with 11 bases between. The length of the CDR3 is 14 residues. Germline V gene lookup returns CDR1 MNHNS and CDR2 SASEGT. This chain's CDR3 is CASRAPGNQETQYF. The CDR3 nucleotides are TGTGCCAGCAGGGCCCCAGGAAACCAAGAGACCCAGTACTTC.